This TCR beta chain was documented in a study of blood T cells in healthy people across ages. Trimming left V 7 bases short and J 8 bases short, with 15 bases between. CDR1 is SQVTM and CDR2 is ANQGSEA in the germline V gene. This CDR3 comprises 12 residues. The authors ran a second PCR of about 6 to 11 cycles using a sample-barcoded 5' primer and a J-beta primer mix. Each sample provided no less than 3 million CDR3-containing paired-end reads. TCRdb re-called the 5' RACE reads with MiXCR, one entry per CDR3 protein. This sample yields some 1,800,000 distinct CDR3 sequences, of which 35% to 50% are seen a single time; about 21% belongs to the top ten.

The sequenced sample consisted of blood. This TCR came from a human donor in good health. The V and J genes are TRBV29-1 and TRBJ2-1, with a tentative D call TRBD2 (7 bases). CDR3 sequence: CSAIWGGYEQFF. The CDR3 region has the DNA TGCAGCGCTATTTGGGGGGGCTATGAGCAGTTCTTC.